This T cell receptor (beta chain) was sequenced for a study of cytomegalovirus exposure and HLA in healthy donors. Study-level findings and limits: Reports indicated that the classifier achieved high specificity and sensitivity in diagnosing cytomegalovirus status. In a later analysis, first-cohort TCR clusters were found to tend to co-occur in the 100 to 150 validation repertoires. The study designated 150 to 200 TCR beta chains cytomegalovirus-associated. Through in vitro validation, three CMV-associated chains were shown to be specific for CMV antigens.

Note on this clone: The antigen remains unidentified.

The assay was immunoSEQ multiplex PCR, and TCRdb's table has in-frame clones only and misses some. Of over 200,000 clones in the sample, around 88% were seen once. Per germline, CDR1 SQVTM and CDR2 ANQGSEA. CDR3 length: 17 amino acids. The trim removed 4 bases at V and 6 bases at J, leaving 19 bases unmatched. This chain links TRBV29-1 with TRBJ2-7; the match to TRBD1 covers 9 bases. The sample comprised PBMCs. This sequence was found in a woman aged 18-30 years in good health and CMV-seronegative. CDR3 bases: TGCAGCGTTGTGGGACAGGGCAGAGTCGGGATCTCGCGCGAGCAGTACTTC. It codes for CSVVGQGRVGISREQYF.